This T cell receptor beta chain was found in a study of blood T cell repertoires in COVID-19. Study as a whole: Collection of acute and convalescent COVID-19 samples took place in the United States, Italy and Spain.

Per the authors' pipeline: Reference gene primer amplification in the assay estimated nucleated cell counts. The protocol was immunoSEQ multiplex PCR, while the TCRdb copy is restricted to in-frame clones and leaves out a portion. From that table come the V and J calls and clone size; the DNA was used to work out D and trimming. The data show 200,000 or so clones, with approximately 84% seen just once and around 3% held by the top ten. CDR1 is MNHEY and CDR2 is SMNVEV in the germline V gene (reference sequence). The ends were cut back, 4 bases at V and 4 bases at J, with 12 bases in the middle. This CDR3 is 14 amino acids long.

Sequences were obtained from peripheral blood. This TCR came from a woman aged 25 to 39 who had recovered from COVID-19. The chain carries TRBV27 and TRBJ2-3, with a weak D call TRBD2 (6 bases). CDR3 sequence: CASSSEGRADTQYF. The DNA for the CDR3 is TGTGCCAGCAGTTCGGAGGGGCGCGCAGATACGCAGTATTTT.